Below, one T cell receptor (beta chain) is given with its context. The data originate from a study of blood T cell repertoires in COVID-19. Data came from immunoSEQ multiplex PCR; TCRdb stores just in-frame clones and leaves some out. This table has some 290,000 clones, approximately 89% appearing once. Participant age was roughly 18 to 90 years, and participants resided in roughly 24 US areas. Cohort assignment relied on participant-reported clinical history. Trimming cost V 7 bases and J 0 bases, with 15 bases left between them. Germline V gene sequence: CDR1 SQVTM, CDR2 ANQGSEA. The CDR3 contains 14 residues.

Input material: PBMCs or T cells enriched from blood (not recorded which). The genes are TRBV29-1 and TRBJ1-1; a possible D gene is TRBD1 (5 bases). This TCR came from a woman in her twenties or thirties who had recovered from COVID-19. CDR3 nucleotide sequence: TGCAGCGGGGGTCAACAGGTGATGAACACTGAAGCTTTCTTT. This translates into CSGGQQVMNTEAFF. Supplemented by reference TRBV29-1 and TRBJ1-1, the full variable domain reads SAVISQKPSRDICQRGTSLTIQCQVDSQVTMMFWYRQQPGQSLTLIATANQGSEATYESGFVIDKFPISRPNLTFSTLTVSNMSPEDSSIYLCSGGQQVMNTEAFFGQGTRLTVV.